The 6 T cell receptor beta chains in this list originate from one sample, sequenced in a study of prognosis after radiotherapy for stage I lung cancer (dated by TCRdb to the early 2020s). Sequencing relied on an Illumina HiSeq 3000. Two rounds of multiplex PCR were used to amplify the TCR beta CDR3 region from genomic DNA. In the first PCR round, primers specific to each TRBV and TRBJ gene were used, and the primer sequences were filed in Chinese patent CN105087789A. Clones were called with MiXCR by TCRdb after fastp trimmed the public reads at Q25, and only in-frame beta chains were retained. Merged by CDR3 protein, the rows form single entries marked with the most common genes and DNA. The sample table holds approximately 13,000 distinct CDR3 sequences, of which roughly 31% were seen once. The top ten constitute about 27% of the sample. The sample in question was PBMCs, obtained before or after stereotactic body radiation therapy (not recorded which). The receptors come from a donor aged 50 or older with non-small cell lung cancer.

This clonotype is classed as medium-sized. The V and J genes are TRBV30 and TRBJ2-1; D is perhaps TRBD2 (6 bases). V was pared by 7 bases and J by 6 bases, with 13 bases between. CDR1 is GTSNPN and CDR2 is SVGIG in the germline V gene (reference sequence). The CDR3 runs 12 residues. The CDR3 region is CAFGGLGNEQFF. The CDR3 coding sequence is TGTGCCTTCGGGGGTCTGGGCAATGAGCAGTTCTTC.

Turning to this clonotype: This may be a read error: a much more frequent sequence differs by one nucleotide. The rearrangement links TRBV3-1 to TRBJ1-3, with D perhaps matching TRBD1 (6 bases). CDR3 length: 17 residues. The V gene's germline CDR1 is LGHDT and CDR2 YNNKEL (reference sequence). DNA for the CDR3: TGTGCCAGCAGCTATCGGGGGCCTGGGGGCTCTGTAAACACCATATATTTT. This encodes CASSYRGPGGSVNTIYF.

The genes are TRBV12-3 or TRBV12-4 and TRBJ1-5; maybe TRBD1 (5 bases). V shed 6 bases and J shed 5 bases, with 8 bases lying between them. The CDR3 totals 12 residues. The CDR3: CASSHRYQPQHF. DNA for the CDR3: TGTGCCAGCAGCCACAGGTATCAGCCCCAGCATTTT.

The table lists this clonotype with many counts. The chain links TRBV6-1 to TRBJ1-1, with D unclear. Trimming cost V 6 bases and J 1 base, with 6 bases left between them. The CDR3 runs to 12 residues. Germline V gene lookup returns CDR1 MNHNS and CDR2 SASEGT. CDR3 residues: CASRRWNTEAFF. In DNA form, the CDR3 reads TGTGCCAGCAGACGGTGGAACACTGAAGCTTTCTTT.

The chain joins TRBV11-1 to TRBJ1-4, with 9 bases identical to TRBD1. The junction had 4 bases not matched to a gene; V was cut back by 6 bases and J by 5 bases. Germline CDR1 SGHAT, CDR2 FQDESV (reference sequence). The CDR3 sequence is 14 residues long. DNA of the CDR3: TGTGCCAGCAGTCGCGGGACAGGGAATGAAAAACTGTTTTTT. This sequence encodes CASSRGTGNEKLFF. Using reference TRBV11-1 and TRBJ1-4 for the parts outside the CDR3, the full variable domain is EAEVAQSPRYKITEKSQAVAFWCDPISGHATLYWYRQILGQGPELLVQFQDESVVDDSQLPKDRFSAERLKGVDSTLKIQPAELGDSAMYLCASSRGTGNEKLFFGSGTQLSVL.

By sample fraction, this clonotype is medium-sized. The chain is built from TRBV25-1 and TRBJ1-6, with 7 nucleotides matching TRBD1. The CDR3 extends over 15 amino acids. The ends lost 1 base at V and 7 bases at J; junction bases unmatched: 4. From germline, CDR1 is MGHDK and CDR2 SYGVNS. CDR3 nucleotide sequence: TGTGCCAGCAGTGAATTGGGACAGAGGAATTCACCCCTCCACTTT. It is translated as CASSELGQRNSPLHF.